These 22 T cell receptor beta chains were sequenced from one sample in a study of siplizumab effects on memory and regulatory T cells. TCRdb keeps only in-frame clones here, not all; method: immunoSEQ multiplex PCR. The profile shows about 98,000 clones, about 94% of them singletons. The specimen was CD4+ T cells sorted from blood. These receptors all stem from a human donor in good health.

The J gene is TRBJ2-1, the V gene TRBV27, with TRBD2 matching over 12 bases. The junction had 4 bases not matched to a gene; V was cut back by 6 bases and J by 7 bases. The CDR3 totals 14 residues. The germline gives CDR1 MNHEY, CDR2 SMNVEV (reference sequence). CDR3 DNA: TGTGCCAGCAGAGGACTAGCGGGGACGAATGAGCAGTTCTTC. Amino acid sequence: CASRGLAGTNEQFF.

The V and J genes are TRBV28 and TRBJ2-7; possibly TRBD1 or TRBD2 for D (5 bases each). V gave up 7 bases and J gave up 0 bases, with 16 bases separating them. Germline assignment: CDR1 MDHEN and CDR2 SYDVKM. This CDR3 is 15 amino acids long. The CDR3 loop reads CASTPTGRFSYEQYF. CDR3 nucleotide sequence: TGTGCCAGCACTCCCACGGGGCGCTTCTCCTACGAGCAGTACTTC.

The V call is TRBV7-3, the J call TRBJ2-1, with TRBD2 matching 9 bases. Germline CDR1 is SGHTA and CDR2 is FQGTGA. The junction had 8 bases not matched to a gene; V was cut back by 2 bases and J by 9 bases. The CDR3 is made up of 15 amino acids. The CDR3 DNA is TGTGCCAGCAGCTTAGCGGGAGGGCGGGGGAGTGAGCAGTTCTTC. Its protein is CASSLAGGRGSEQFF. The whole variable domain, remainder taken from reference TRBV7-3 and TRBJ2-1, is GAGVSQTPSNKVTEKGKYVELRCDPISGHTALYWYRQSLGQGPEFLIYFQGTGAADDSGLPNDRFFAVRPEGSVSTLKIQRTERGDSAVYLCASSLAGGRGSEQFFGPGTRLTVL.

The rearrangement uses TRBV12-5 and TRBJ1-5; 7 bases fit TRBD1. This CDR3 is 13 amino acids long. In germline, CDR1 is LGHNT, CDR2 FRNRAP. Germline trimming cut 6 bases from V and 4 bases from J; bases unmatched to any gene: 3. The CDR3 here is CASGQGPNQPQHF. CDR3 DNA: TGTGCTAGTGGACAGGGGCCAAATCAGCCCCAGCATTTT.

This chain connects TRBV10-1 to TRBJ2-4, with 8 bases that match TRBD1. V dropped 4 bases and J dropped 6; count of bases not matched to a gene: 8. CDR1 is WNHNN and CDR2 is SYGVQD in the germline V gene (reference sequence). The CDR3 runs 15 residues. This CDR3 is CASSAQTGAGNIQYF. CDR3 bases: TGCGCCAGCAGTGCCCAGACAGGGGCGGGAAACATTCAGTACTTC.

V and J are TRBV28 and TRBJ1-6; D is unclear. The CDR3 is 15 residues long. The V end was cut by 3 bases, the J end by 6 bases, with 12 bases between. CDR1 MDHEN and CDR2 SYDVKM come from the germline V gene. The CDR3 region is CASSLVRRTNSPLHF. DNA for the CDR3: TGTGCCAGCAGTTTGGTCAGGCGAACTAATTCACCCCTCCACTTT.

This clone occurred once. The CDR3 DNA reads TGCGCCAGCAGCCTGACGGGCTCTACTGAAGCTTTCTTT. Its translation: CASSLTGSTEAFF. The chain is built from TRBV5-1 and TRBJ1-1; D not certain. CDR1 is SGHRS, CDR2 YFSETQ, per germline. V was cut by 4 bases and J by 5 bases, with 12 bases left in between. The length of the CDR3 is 13 residues.

The chain carries TRBV5-6 and TRBJ2-5; 10 nucleotides match TRBD1. The length of the CDR3 is 14 residues. Looked up from germline, CDR1 is SGHDT and CDR2 is YYEEEE. V was clipped by 3 bases and J by 7 bases; unmatched bases: 6. CDR3 DNA sequence: TGTGCCAGCAGCTCCGGGACAGGGGTCGGGACCCAGTACTTC. Protein sequence: CASSSGTGVGTQYF.

V and J are TRBV28 and TRBJ2-7, with 7 bases identical to TRBD1. CDR1 and CDR2 from the germline V gene are MDHEN and SYDVKM. The V gene end was trimmed by 7 bases and the J gene end by 2 bases; junction bases not matched to a gene: 5. The CDR3 is 13 residues long. The CDR3 protein is CASMGQSTYEQYF. The CDR3 DNA is TGTGCCAGCATGGGACAGAGCACCTACGAGCAGTACTTC.

The gene calls are TRBV7-8 and TRBJ1-5, with no clear D. Trimming took off 1 base at V and 7 bases at J, with 26 bases between the two ends. CDR3 length: 19 residues. CDR1 SGHVS and CDR2 FQNEAQ come from the germline V gene. CDR3: CASSLGRRPDSPIGQPQHF. CDR3 DNA: TGTGCCAGCAGCTTAGGGCGCCGTCCGGACTCCCCCATTGGACAGCCCCAGCATTTT.

The table lists this clone with a count of one. The rearrangement uses TRBV11-2 and TRBJ2-1; 9 bases match TRBD2. The junction had 12 bases not matched to a gene; V was cut back by 5 bases and J by 10 bases. Per the germline V gene, CDR1 is SGHAT and CDR2 is FQNNGV. The CDR3 consists of 15 residues. The CDR3 here is CASSGQPSGMGEQFF. The DNA for the CDR3 is TGTGCCAGCAGCGGACAGCCTAGCGGGATGGGCGAGCAGTTCTTC. Using reference TRBV11-2 and TRBJ2-1 for the parts outside the CDR3, the full variable domain is EAGVAQSPRYKIIEKRQSVAFWCNPISGHATLYWYQQILGQGPKLLIQFQNNGVVDDSQLPKDRFSAERLKGVDSTLKIQPAKLEDSAVYLCASSGQPSGMGEQFFGPGTRLTVL.

The J gene is TRBJ2-7, the V gene TRBV28; 10 bases align to TRBD1. V lost 6 bases to trimming and J lost 3 bases; unmatched junction nucleotides: 5. The CDR3 length is 14 residues. Germline assignment: CDR1 MDHEN and CDR2 SYDVKM. The CDR3 nucleotides are TGTGCCAGCAGAAGGACAGGGGGGAACTACGAGCAGTACTTC. Its protein product is CASRRTGGNYEQYF.

V and J are TRBV28 and TRBJ2-6; tentatively, D is TRBD1 (6 bases). Germline CDR1 reads MDHEN; CDR2 reads SYDVKM. The CDR3 covers 16 residues. Trimming took 5 bases from V and 2 from J, leaving 13 bases between them. CDR3 region: CASSRPQGAGANVLTF. The DNA of the CDR3 is TGTGCCAGCAGTCGTCCACAGGGCGCTGGGGCCAACGTCCTGACTTTC.

The rearrangement uses TRBV2 and TRBJ2-5; D remains ambiguous. Germline V gives CDR1 SNHLY, CDR2 FYNNEI. The V gene lost 0 bases and the J gene lost 1 base, with 12 bases spanning the gap. This CDR3 has 16 amino acids. CDR3 in amino acids: CASSEALRIGQETQYF. In nucleotides, the CDR3 is TGTGCCAGCAGTGAAGCGCTTCGGATTGGCCAAGAGACCCAGTACTTC.

The chain joins TRBV28 to TRBJ1-5; D perhaps matches TRBD1 (5 bases). The CDR3 extends over 17 amino acids. Trimming took off 6 bases at V and 7 bases at J, with 25 bases between the two ends. The V gene's germline CDR1 is MDHEN and CDR2 SYDVKM. The CDR3 region is CASSRLDGGVGGQPQHF. The DNA for the CDR3 is TGTGCCAGCAGCCGTCTTGATGGGGGGGTTGGTGGGCAGCCCCAGCATTTT. The full variable domain, in which reference TRBV28 and TRBJ1-5 provide the parts outside the CDR3, is DVKVTQSSRYLVKRTGEKVFLECVQDMDHENMFWYRQDPGLGLRLIYFSYDVKMKEKGDIPEGYSVSREKKERFSLILESASTNQTSMYLCASSRLDGGVGGQPQHFGDGTRLSIL.

The chain carries TRBV18 and TRBJ1-1, with no clear D. The V gene lost 4 bases and the J gene lost 1 base, with 10 bases spanning the gap. Germline V lookup: CDR1 KGHSH, CDR2 LQKENI. This CDR3 is 14 amino acids long. In DNA, the CDR3 is TGTGCCAGCTCACGGTCGCGGGAGAACACTGAAGCTTTCTTT. Residues: CASSRSRENTEAFF.

The V gene is TRBV28, the J gene TRBJ1-5; weak D call: TRBD1 (5 bases). The CDR3 totals 15 residues. Germline CDR1 MDHEN, CDR2 SYDVKM. V gave up 6 bases and J gave up 0 bases, with 12 bases separating them. CDR3 nucleotides: TGTGCCAGCAGGAAGCAGGGACCTAGCAATCAGCCCCAGCATTTT. It yields the protein CASRKQGPSNQPQHF.

The chain is built from TRBV7-2 and TRBJ1-3; TRBD1 is a possible D gene (6 bases). The germline V and J ends were trimmed by 3 bases and 2 bases, with 20 bases remaining between them. The CDR3 is 18 amino acids. Germline assignment: CDR1 SGHTA and CDR2 FQGNSA. CDR3: CASSFEYERGGTGNTIYF. The CDR3 nucleotides are TGTGCCAGCAGCTTTGAATACGAAAGGGGGGGTACTGGAAACACCATATATTTT.

The rearrangement uses TRBV2 and TRBJ1-4; D is possibly TRBD1 (5 bases). The CDR3 totals 13 residues. Germline CDR1 reads SNHLY; CDR2 reads FYNNEI. Trimming pared 4 bases from V and 7 bases from J, leaving 10 bases between. In DNA form, the CDR3 reads TGTGCCAGCAGTGCAGGGATACGTGAAAAACTGTTTTTT. Its protein product is CASSAGIREKLFF.

The chain's CDR3 is CASSLDLGPYSGANVLTF. CDR3 DNA: TGTGCCAGCAGCTTAGATTTAGGGCCGTACTCTGGGGCCAACGTCCTGACTTTC. The chain has TRBV7-2 and TRBJ2-6; D is unresolved. This CDR3 has 18 amino acids. Germline V gives CDR1 SGHTA, CDR2 FQGNSA. V lost 1 base and J lost 0, with 13 bases in between.

This clone appeared a single time. V usage is TRBV5-5 and J usage is TRBJ2-3, with TRBD2 identical over 13 bases. The V gene end was trimmed by 4 bases and the J gene end by 6 bases; junction bases not matched to a gene: 8. Looked up from germline, CDR1 is SGHKS and CDR2 is YYEKEE (reference sequence). This CDR3 has 16 residues. The CDR3 spells CASSGTGLAGVDTQYF. CDR3 DNA sequence: TGTGCCAGCAGCGGTACTGGACTAGCGGGAGTTGATACGCAGTATTTT.

This clone was seen a single time. The chain uses TRBV6-6 and TRBJ1-1; 7 nucleotides align to TRBD1. Germline values: CDR1 MNHNY, CDR2 SVGAGI (reference sequence). V shed 8 bases, J shed 10 bases, and the junction held 10 bases outside the gene matches. CDR3 length equals 12 residues. As DNA, the CDR3 is TGTGCCAGCTGGGGACAGAGGAGAGGAGCTTTCTTT. Its translation is CASWGQRRGAFF.